Listed here is a single T cell receptor (beta chain). The data stem from a study of blood T cell repertoires in COVID-19. The wider study: Material from acute and convalescent COVID-19 was sourced from the United States, Italy and Spain. Sample material is recorded as cDNA or gDNA derived from T cells, B-cell-depleted T cells, or PBMCs.

In the study's own analysis: Reference gene primer amplification in the assay estimated nucleated cell counts. Sequenced by immunoSEQ multiplex PCR; TCRdb stores in-frame clones only, minus some. That table gives V, J and clone size, and the DNA gave D and trimming. The sample lists about 190,000 clones, about 88% seen once, with 6.2% in the top ten. The V end was cut by 2 bases, the J end by 0 bases, with 12 bases between. This CDR3 has 15 residues. Germline loops: CDR1 GTSNPN, CDR2 SVGIG (reference sequence). The gene calls are TRBV30 and TRBJ2-3; D uncertain. The TCR originated in a woman aged 40 to 50 who had recovered from COVID-19. Input material: peripheral blood. In DNA, the CDR3 is TGTGCCTGGAGTTACGGGTTGTCTAGCACAGATACGCAGTATTTT. It codes for CAWSYGLSSTDTQYF. Looking up the rest from reference TRBV30 and TRBJ2-3 gives the full variable domain: SQTIHQWPATLVQPVGSPLSLECTVEGTSNPNLYWYRQAAGRGLQLLFYSVGIGQISSEVPQNLSASRPQDRQFILSSKKLLLSDSGFYLCAWSYGLSSTDTQYFGPGTRLTVL.